This T cell receptor (beta chain) was recovered during a study of cytomegalovirus exposure and HLA in healthy donors. General study findings and limits: When a later analysis compared HLA-associated TCR beta chains with equally common others, the HLA-associated chains turned out to be more clonally expanded and to have lower generation probabilities.

The V gene's germline CDR1 is MNHEY and CDR2 SVGAGI. CDR3 length: 15 residues. The V gene end was trimmed by 7 bases and the J gene end by 3 bases; junction bases not matched to a gene: 11. With 60 Vbeta and 13 Jbeta primers, the PCR was carried out. Sequenced by immunoSEQ multiplex PCR; TCRdb stores in-frame clones only, minus some. The table has under 200,000 clones, about four fifths seen once; the top ten hold about 1.6%. As for this clone: Its target is not known.

The study sampled nominally healthy donors, though unrecorded immune exposures were likely. This clonotype was obtained from a girl aged 5-17 years in good health and CMV-seropositive. V and J are TRBV6-5 and TRBJ1-2; the match to TRBD1 covers 7 bases. Sequenced sample: PBMCs. The DNA of the CDR3 is TGTGCCAGCAAACCGATTACCGGGACAGACTATGGCTACACCTTC. This codes for CASKPITGTDYGYTF.